These T cell receptor beta chains were read from a single sample in a study of blood T cell repertoires in COVID-19. Sequenced by immunoSEQ multiplex PCR; TCRdb stores in-frame clones only, minus some. The repertoire holds approximately 170,000 clones, with 70% to 80% as singletons. Material: PBMCs or T cells enriched from blood (not recorded which). The receptors here all came from a woman in her 70s in a cohort exposed to, infected with or recovered from COVID-19 (not recorded which). Both conserved end residues are trimmed from each CDR3.

V gene	CDR3 protein
TRBV7-9	ASSLGLAIDTQY
TRBV18	ASSPDSSGNTIY
TRBV5-1	ASSLGQGDYGYT
TRBV6-1	ASSEALRELSEQY
TRBV7-2	ASSLGRAKTGNTIY
TRBV5-1	ASSPRTGGITGELF
TRBV6-2/TRBV6-3	ASSYGVSGTDEQF
TRBV11-2	ASSSAGGPGEQY
TRBV13	ASSTRTGGEKLF
TRBV11-1	ASSSSPGTLHTEAF
TRBV11-3	ASSQTGQSNTGELF
TRBV7-9	ASSKASGAPYEQY
TRBV2	ASSSTNGGTRF
TRBV7-9	ASSSGTEPTDTQY
TRBV28	ASLGQGGEKLF
TRBV15	ATSRGGSSYEQY
TRBV23-1	ASSQKVPERYSYEQY
TRBV28	ASSLSGKETQY
TRBV19	ASSPTGTWTSGANVLT
TRBV27	ASSTSGLNTEAF
TRBV24-1	ATEGGQGHYEQY
TRBV6-5	ASRTQGFDQPQH
TRBV4-3	ASSQDNFQGSDTQY
TRBV20-1	SASGGQGVYGYT
TRBV9	ASSVARTTEAF
TRBV24-1	ATSDANVAGGPLAADTQY
TRBV18	ASSPPNSGRLRDEQY
TRBV5-6	ASSPAGTGSHEQY
TRBV6-5	ASRTGLAGNNEQF
TRBV11-3	ASSLDTGMYNEQF
TRBV12-5	ASGSREGPNYGYT
TRBV7-2	ASSSRDAYEQY
TRBV18	ASSPSEYNSPLH